This TCR beta chain derives from a study of cytotoxic CD8 clonotypes in ibrutinib-treated CLL. Turning to the study itself: Approximately 25 partial and 2 complete responses; at median approximately 6 years, around 15 remitted, approximately 12 progressed. On average, each sample had roughly 260,000 productive templates and approximately 100,000 productive rearrangements. Study results and caveats: For progressing versus sustained-remission patients, sampling times were not the same. Clonality was higher at baseline than in age-matched healthy donors and tracked circulating CD8+ T-cell counts.

The CDR3 totals 17 residues. V was clipped by 2 bases and J by 4 bases; unmatched bases: 10. Germline lookup yields CDR1 SGHDT and CDR2 YYEEEE. Sequencing used immunoSEQ multiplex PCR; TCRdb keeps in-frame clones, though not all of them. Among 150,000 to 250,000 clones listed, around 72% were seen once. About this clone: Its matching antigen is unknown.

The V gene is TRBV5-6, the J gene TRBJ2-3, with 10 positions matching TRBD2. Sequencing was performed on PBMCs, taken after 24 months of ibrutinib treatment. The receptor comes from a human donor with chronic lymphocytic leukemia. The CDR3 DNA is TGTGCCAGCAGCTTTGGCTTTAGGGGGACTAGCGCAGATACGCAGTATTTT. Its protein product is CASSFGFRGTSADTQYF.